The 17 T cell receptor beta chains presented below share a single source sample, sequenced in a study of shared clonotypes between healthy human individuals. Using immunoSEQ multiplex PCR, the repertoire was profiled, and TCRdb retains in-frame clones only, with some absent. The sample contains some 2,500,000 clones, around 92% of which appear only once. Sequencing was done on a sample of naive CD4+ T cells from PBMCs. Subset meaning: CD45RA+ positively selected. The source of these receptors is a young man in good health. Some clones in this sample may be carry-over from other donors' samples.

Only one count was recorded for this clone. The chain has TRBV5-1 and TRBJ1-1; D remains unclear. CDR3 length: 14 amino acids. V was cut by 3 bases and J by 1 base, with 10 bases left in between. CDR1 and CDR2 (germline): SGHRS, YFSETQ. This CDR3 reads CASSWETPNTEAFF. The CDR3 DNA reads TGCGCCAGCAGCTGGGAAACCCCGAACACTGAAGCTTTCTTT.

J is TRBJ1-1 and V is TRBV29-1; D is unresolved. The V gene lost 4 bases and the J gene lost 0 bases, with 9 bases spanning the gap. CDR3 size: 13 residues. Germline V gives CDR1 SQVTM, CDR2 ANQGSEA. This CDR3 reads CSVAEHLNTEAFF. The CDR3 nucleotides are TGCAGCGTTGCGGAACACCTGAACACTGAAGCTTTCTTT.

V is TRBV7-8 and J is TRBJ1-5; 7 nucleotides agree with TRBD1. Trimming at V came to 6 bases and at J to 2 bases, leaving 7 bases not matched to a gene. CDR3 length: 15 residues. Looked up from germline, CDR1 is SGHVS and CDR2 is FQNEAQ. The DNA for the CDR3 is TGTGCCAGCAGTCTACAGGGGACGGGCAATCAGCCCCAGCATTTT. Translated: CASSLQGTGNQPQHF.

The CDR3 reads CSVRRTGDGEQYF. CDR3 in DNA: TGCAGCGTAAGACGGACAGGGGACGGGGAGCAGTACTTC. The rearrangement uses TRBV29-1 and TRBJ2-7; the match to TRBD1 covers 9 bases. Germline assignment: CDR1 SQVTM and CDR2 ANQGSEA. The CDR3 is made up of 13 amino acids. The V and J ends lost 6 bases and 7 bases, in that order; junction bases with no gene match: 10.

This chain joins TRBV28 and TRBJ2-4; no reliable D call. Per the germline V gene, CDR1 is MDHEN and CDR2 is SYDVKM. Trimming cost V 5 bases and J 6 bases, with 23 bases left between them. The CDR3 has 17 residues. For the CDR3, the DNA is TGTGCCAGCAGTCGACGAAACTACGAGGCCAGGTTAAACATTCAGTACTTC. Encoded protein: CASSRRNYEARLNIQYF.

V gene TRBV18 combines with J gene TRBJ1-1; D is unclear. The germline gives CDR1 KGHSH, CDR2 LQKENI. Between the trimmed V and J ends, which lost 3 bases and 1 base, there was a span of 12 bases. CDR3 size: 15 residues. The CDR3 loop is CASSPQEFRNTEAFF. In nucleotides, the CDR3 is TGTGCCAGCTCACCGCAGGAGTTTAGGAACACTGAAGCTTTCTTT.

This clone was found once. The chain couples TRBV15 to TRBJ1-2; D might be TRBD1 (5 bases). CDR3 length: 15 amino acids. The V end was cut by 3 bases, the J end by 3 bases, with 14 bases between. From germline, CDR1 is LNHNV and CDR2 YYDKDF (reference sequence). The DNA of the CDR3 is TGTGCCACCAGCAGGGGATCTGGGGGGGACTATGGCTACACCTTC. It codes for CATSRGSGGDYGYTF.

The J gene is TRBJ1-2, the V gene TRBV2, with no clear D. The V gene's germline CDR1 is SNHLY and CDR2 FYNNEI. Trimming stripped 3 bases from V and 8 bases from J, with 13 bases between. This CDR3 contains 13 residues. The CDR3 sequence: CASSDVAPWGYTF. CDR3 coding DNA: TGTGCCAGCAGTGATGTGGCCCCGTGGGGCTACACCTTC.

This clone was seen only once. The gene calls are TRBV5-5 and TRBJ2-5; 8 bases are a match to TRBD1. Germline CDR1 reads SGHKS; CDR2 reads YYEKEE (reference sequence). V shed 1 base, J shed 4 bases, and the junction held 3 bases outside the gene matches. The CDR3 length is 14 residues. CDR3: CASSLRQGRETQYF. As DNA, the CDR3 is TGTGCCAGCAGCTTGAGACAGGGGAGAGAGACCCAGTACTTC.

The V and J genes are TRBV4-1 and TRBJ2-3; maybe TRBD2 (6 bases). The CDR3 extends over 16 amino acids. Trimming left V 0 bases short and J 3 bases short, with 13 bases between. Germline CDR1 reads MGHRA; CDR2 reads YSYEKL. DNA for the CDR3: TGCGCCAGCAGCCAAGATCTGGGACTCAGAACAGATACGCAGTATTTT. Amino acid sequence: CASSQDLGLRTDTQYF.

The V and J genes are TRBV18 and TRBJ2-5; 9 nucleotides align to TRBD2. This CDR3 has 14 amino acids. J was trimmed by 1 base and V by 4 bases; bases with no gene match: 1. From germline, CDR1 is KGHSH and CDR2 LQKENI. Here the CDR3 reads CASSRLAVQETQYF. In DNA, the CDR3 is TGTGCCAGCTCACGACTAGCGGTCCAAGAGACCCAGTACTTC. Combining the CDR3 with reference TRBV18 and TRBJ2-5 gives the whole variable domain NAGVMQNPRHLVRRRGQEARLRCSPMKGHSHVYWYRQLPEEGLKFMVYLQKENIIDESGMPKERFSAEFPKEGPSILRIQQVVRGDSAAYFCASSRLAVQETQYFGPGTRLLVL.

V gene TRBV5-1 combines with J gene TRBJ2-7; D may be TRBD2 (6 bases). Germline loops: CDR1 SGHRS, CDR2 YFSETQ. V was pared by 0 bases and J by 0 bases, with 13 bases between. CDR3 length equals 16 residues. This CDR3 reads CASSLGPSALSYEQYF. The CDR3 DNA is TGCGCCAGCAGCTTGGGCCCTAGCGCCCTCTCCTACGAGCAGTACTTC.

This chain links TRBV2 with TRBJ1-1; weak D call: TRBD1 (6 bases). The germline CDR1 and CDR2 sequences are SNHLY and FYNNEI. V was clipped by 5 bases and J by 9 bases, with 13 bases between them. The CDR3 is made up of 12 amino acids. The CDR3 loop is CASSLKQGKAFF. In nucleotides, the CDR3 is TGTGCCAGCAGTTTAAAACAGGGTAAAGCTTTCTTT.

A single count supports this clone. One end of the junction varies from germline; a read error may be responsible. Additional DNA sequences in this sample encode the identical CDR3. The gene calls are TRBV5-1 and TRBJ2-5, with D hard to call. The CDR3 loop spans 13 amino acids. The germline gives CDR1 SGHRS, CDR2 YFSETQ. The CDR3 spells CASSLGGQETQYF. The CDR3, as DNA: TGCGCCAGCAGTTTGGGTGGCCAAGAGACCCAGTACTTC.

V gene TRBV5-4 combines with J gene TRBJ2-3; D is unresolved. The germline V gene encodes CDR1 SGHNT and CDR2 YYREEE (reference sequence). CDR3 length: 14 residues. V dropped 4 bases and J dropped 0 bases, with 9 bases sitting between them. CDR3 residues: CASSRLGSTDTQYF. The CDR3 DNA sequence: TGTGCCAGCAGCCGGTTAGGGAGCACAGATACGCAGTATTTT.

The gene calls are TRBV6-5 and TRBJ2-4, with D possibly matching TRBD2 (5 bases). The CDR3 runs to 13 residues. CDR1 and CDR2 (germline): MNHEY, SVGAGI. V was trimmed by 6 bases and J by 5 bases, leaving 11 bases between them. The DNA for the CDR3 is TGTGCCAGCAGACAAACTAGAGAAAACATTCAGTACTTC. Protein sequence: CASRQTRENIQYF.

The rearrangement uses TRBV6-1 and TRBJ2-5; 13 bases map to TRBD2. Germline values: CDR1 MNHNS, CDR2 SASEGT. CDR3 length equals 20 residues. The trim removed 4 bases at V and 5 bases at J, leaving 19 bases unmatched. CDR3 region: CASSGPSRDTSGRARETQYF. The CDR3 DNA sequence: TGTGCCAGCAGTGGTCCCTCCAGGGATACTAGCGGGAGGGCCAGGGAGACCCAGTACTTC.